Shown below are 3 T cell receptor beta chains from a single sample sequenced in a study of blood T cell repertoires in COVID-19. Generated by immunoSEQ multiplex PCR, the TCRdb table keeps only in-frame clones and is missing some. The sample includes some 83,000 clones, about 78% of them seen just once. The sequenced sample consisted of peripheral blood. The origin of the receptors is a woman aged 80 or over with acute or convalescent COVID-19.

The sample holds a few counts of this clone. J is TRBJ2-5 and V is TRBV5-6; D is unresolved. Germline V lookup: CDR1 SGHDT, CDR2 YYEEEE. Trimming took off 1 base at V and 7 bases at J, with 5 bases between the two ends. This CDR3 has 11 amino acids. CDR3 DNA sequence: TGTGCCAGCAGCTTGCGAGCGACCCAGTACTTC. Translation: CASSLRATQYF.

This chain joins TRBV4-1 and TRBJ1-2; TRBD1 aligns across 7 bases. V shed 0 bases, J shed 4 bases, and the junction held 2 bases outside the gene matches. This CDR3 spans 14 amino acids. Germline lookup yields CDR1 MGHRA and CDR2 YSYEKL. CDR3 nucleotide sequence: TGCGCCAGCAGCCAAGACGGGACAGTCTATGGCTACACCTTC. Its translation is CASSQDGTVYGYTF.

The V call is TRBV5-4, the J call TRBJ2-5; the match to TRBD1 covers 8 bases. This CDR3 is 13 amino acids long. V lost 4 bases and J lost 4; bases outside the gene matches: 3. In germline, CDR1 is SGHNT, CDR2 YYREEE (reference sequence). The CDR3 here is CASSPDRVETQYF. CDR3 DNA: TGTGCCAGCAGCCCGGACAGGGTAGAGACCCAGTACTTC.